The table lists the clone carrying this TCR beta chain with many counts. Germline CDR1 MNHEY, CDR2 SVGEGT. Losses at the gene ends were 6 bases for V and 3 bases for J; bases not matched to a gene: 5. This CDR3 is built from 13 residues. There were TCR beta CDR3 regions amplified from RNA transcripts. During a first-round RT-PCR of the TCR CDR3, the HTBI primer set was used. MiXCR, run by TCRdb on the multiplex PCR reads, gives a single entry per CDR3 protein. The table shows about 720,000 distinct CDR3 sequences, with 16% occurring only once. The data stem from a study of T cells in Graves' hyperthyroidism and ophthalmopathy. The overall study: Peripheral blood specimens were obtained at initial diagnosis, prior to any treatment.

The J gene is TRBJ2-7, the V gene TRBV6-2 or TRBV6-3; 7 bases align to TRBD1. The receptor was derived from a man between 18 and 29 years old with Graves' hyperthyroidism. The source material was blood. CDR3 coding DNA: TGTGCCAGCAGCGGGACAGAATACTACGAGCAGTACTTC. This sequence encodes CASSGTEYYEQYF.